This T cell receptor beta chain came from a study of blood T cell repertoires in COVID-19. In the study overall: The samples span acute and convalescent COVID-19 from the United States, Italy and Spain.

This CDR3 spans 11 amino acids. V was clipped by 8 bases and J by 3 bases, with 8 bases between them. Germline CDR1 MDHEN, CDR2 SYDVKM. Per the study methods: Nucleated cell number was recorded as an estimate derived from reference gene primer amplification. Sequenced by immunoSEQ multiplex PCR; TCRdb stores in-frame clones only, minus some. That table gives V, J and clone size, and the DNA gave D and trimming. The table lists under 250,000 clones, about 82% of them singletons. The receptor's source is a woman of 80 years or more with COVID-19, enrolled during active disease. V gene TRBV28 combines with J gene TRBJ2-7; the D gene is possibly TRBD1 (5 bases). The sequencing sample was made of peripheral blood. CDR3 in amino acids: CASYRSYEQYV. The CDR3 coding sequence is TGTGCCAGCTACAGGAGCTACGAGCAGTACGTC.